These T cell receptor beta chains were read from a single sample in a study of technical replicates of blood from several donors. Repertoires were generated with immunoSEQ multiplex PCR, while TCRdb's copy carries only in-frame clones and drops some. The sample records 40,000 to 60,000 clones, roughly 92% being singletons. Sequenced sample: PBMCs. These receptors were obtained from a human donor in good health. Some clones in this sample may be carry-over from other donors' samples. The CDR3 runs from the conserved cysteine through the conserved F or W. The D gene is left open where the match is weak. The size entry is marked missing in some rows and otherwise reads once, few, many or a size class.

d_call | j_call | clone_size | v_call | cdr3_aa | cdr3_nt
- | TRBJ2-2 | - | TRBV29-1 | CSVESGTGELFF | TGCAGCGTTGAGTCGGGCACCGGGGAGCTGTTTTTT
TRBD2 | TRBJ2-7 | - | TRBV9 | CASSPHFAGDTYEQYF | TGTGCCAGCAGCCCGCACTTCGCGGGGGATACATACGAGCAGTACTTC
TRBD2 | TRBJ2-7 | - | TRBV25-1 | CASSDRTSGSKQYF | TGTGCCAGCAGTGATCGGACTAGCGGGAGTAAGCAGTACTTC
- | TRBJ2-1 | once | TRBV6-6 | CASSPRDSYNEQFF | TGTGCCAGCAGTCCCCGGGACTCCTACAATGAGCAGTTCTTC
- | TRBJ1-6 | - | TRBV4-1 | CASSQDWPGTPNSPLHF | TGCGCCAGCAGCCAAGATTGGCCCGGGACACCTAATTCACCCCTCCACTTT
TRBD1 | TRBJ1-2 | - | TRBV2 | CASSTDRVIGYTF | TGTGCCAGCAGCACGGACAGGGTGATAGGCTACACCTTC
- | TRBJ1-2 | - | TRBV19 | CASSILANYGYTF | TGTGCCAGTAGTATTCTTGCTAACTATGGCTACACCTTC
- | TRBJ1-4 | - | TRBV30 | CAWSPDSTNEKLFF | TGTGCCTGGAGTCCGGACAGCACTAATGAAAAACTGTTTTTT
- | TRBJ1-4 | once | TRBV7-2 | CASSYSTGKKLFF | TGTGCCAGCAGTTACTCGACAGGAAAAAAACTGTTTTTT
- | TRBJ2-7 | - | TRBV6-5 | CASTIWITRPYEQYF | TGTGCCAGCACCATATGGATCACGAGGCCCTACGAGCAGTACTTC
TRBD1 | TRBJ1-5 | - | TRBV4-1 | CASSQAVDRGDQPQHF | TGCGCCAGCAGCCAAGCGGTGGACAGGGGCGATCAGCCCCAGCATTTT
TRBD2 | TRBJ2-1 | few | TRBV6-6 | CASSPGTSGYNEQFF | TGTGCCAGCAGCCCCGGGACTAGCGGCTACAATGAGCAGTTCTTC
- | TRBJ1-1 | few | TRBV11-1 | CASSPDGGGLVRTEAFF | TGTGCCAGCAGCCCAGACGGGGGGGGGCTGGTGAGGACTGAAGCTTTCTTT
TRBD2 | TRBJ2-1 | - | TRBV10-3 | CAISVAGAGSYNEQFF | TGTGCCATCAGTGTAGCGGGAGCGGGCTCCTACAATGAGCAGTTCTTC
- | TRBJ2-3 | - | TRBV5-1 | CASSPTRPSTDTQYF | TGCGCCAGCAGCCCTACTCGTCCTAGCACAGATACGCAGTATTTT
- | TRBJ1-6 | - | TRBV6-4 | CASSDSKGVSPLHF | TGTGCCAGCAGTGACTCGAAAGGGGTTTCACCCCTCCACTTT
- | TRBJ1-1 | - | TRBV9 | CASSVGQRGGTEAFF | TGTGCCAGCAGCGTAGGTCAAAGGGGAGGGACTGAAGCTTTCTTT
TRBD2 | TRBJ2-1 | - | TRBV7-6 | CASSPGGAGDNEQFF | TGTGCCAGCAGCCCTGGTGGGGCGGGGGACAATGAGCAGTTCTTC
- | TRBJ1-1 | once | TRBV6-1 | CASSEERGIGRNTEAFF | TGTGCCAGCAGTGAAGAGAGGGGAATCGGGAGGAACACTGAAGCTTTCTTT
- | TRBJ1-2 | once | TRBV4-1 | CASSQSNYGYTF | TGCGCCAGCAGCCAGTCGAACTATGGCTACACCTTC